The 5 T cell receptor beta chains reported below all come from one sample, sequenced in a study of CD4 T cells in relation to SARS-CoV-2 and coronaviruses. Using immunoSEQ multiplex PCR, the repertoire was profiled, and TCRdb retains in-frame clones only, with some absent. Among tens of thousands of clones listed, more than 85% were seen once. The unexposed donors gave CD4+ T cells in about 2010-2018, prior to COVID-19. Sequences were obtained from naive CD4+ T cells from PBMCs. Subset given: naive CD4+ T cells isolated by negative enrichment. The origin of the receptors is a human donor in good health.

The rearrangement uses TRBV28 and TRBJ1-5; 9 bases map to TRBD1. This CDR3 has 21 residues. Germline trimming cut 5 bases from V and 2 bases from J; bases unmatched to any gene: 22. The germline V gene encodes CDR1 MDHEN and CDR2 SYDVKM. CDR3 DNA sequence: TGTGCCAGCAGTCTGGGGGGGGCGGGACAGGGCCCAACCGGGGGCAATCAGCCCCAGCATTTT. Translating it yields CASSLGGAGQGPTGGNQPQHF.

The V call is TRBV9, the J call TRBJ2-3; D is ambiguous. This CDR3 comprises 13 residues. Germline V lookup: CDR1 SGDLS, CDR2 YYNGEE. The V and J ends lost 3 bases and 6 bases respectively, with 11 bases between them. The CDR3 DNA reads TGTGCCAGCAGCGCCGGAGCCGCGGATACGCAGTATTTT. Translating it yields CASSAGAADTQYF. The entire variable domain, with the rest obtained from reference TRBV9 and TRBJ2-3, is as follows: DSGVTQTPKHLITATGQRVTLRCSPRSGDLSVYWYQQSLDQGLQFLIQYYNGEERAKGNILERFSAQQFPDLHSELNLSSLELGDSALYFCASSAGAADTQYFGPGTRLTVL.

The chain employs TRBV19 and TRBJ1-2; D not certain. The CDR3 extends over 15 amino acids. Germline CDR1 reads LNHDA; CDR2 reads SQIVND (reference sequence). V lost 7 bases and J lost 0, with 15 bases in between. The CDR3 spells CASTLGGEANYGYTF. In DNA form, the CDR3 reads TGTGCCAGTACCCTCGGTGGGGAAGCTAACTATGGCTACACCTTC.

The rearrangement joins TRBV9 to TRBJ2-5; no reliable D call. V lost 0 bases, J lost 7 bases, and 10 bases lay in between. Per the germline V gene, CDR1 is SGDLS and CDR2 is YYNGEE. CDR3 length equals 13 residues. The CDR3 spells CASSVDNLMTQYF. CDR3 nucleotides: TGTGCCAGCAGCGTAGATAATTTAATGACCCAGTACTTC. The variable domain in full, with the rest retrieved from reference TRBV9 and TRBJ2-5, is DSGVTQTPKHLITATGQRVTLRCSPRSGDLSVYWYQQSLDQGLQFLIQYYNGEERAKGNILERFSAQQFPDLHSELNLSSLELGDSALYFCASSVDNLMTQYFGPGTRLLVL.

This clone appeared a few times. This chain uses TRBV15 with TRBJ1-1; D is undetermined. Germline V gene sequence: CDR1 LNHNV, CDR2 YYDKDF (reference sequence). Between the trimmed V and J ends, which lost 0 bases and 10 bases, there was a span of 9 bases. This CDR3 contains 12 residues. In nucleotides, the CDR3 is TGTGCCACCAGCAGAGAAGCTTCCGGAGCTTTCTTT. The encoded protein is CATSREASGAFF.